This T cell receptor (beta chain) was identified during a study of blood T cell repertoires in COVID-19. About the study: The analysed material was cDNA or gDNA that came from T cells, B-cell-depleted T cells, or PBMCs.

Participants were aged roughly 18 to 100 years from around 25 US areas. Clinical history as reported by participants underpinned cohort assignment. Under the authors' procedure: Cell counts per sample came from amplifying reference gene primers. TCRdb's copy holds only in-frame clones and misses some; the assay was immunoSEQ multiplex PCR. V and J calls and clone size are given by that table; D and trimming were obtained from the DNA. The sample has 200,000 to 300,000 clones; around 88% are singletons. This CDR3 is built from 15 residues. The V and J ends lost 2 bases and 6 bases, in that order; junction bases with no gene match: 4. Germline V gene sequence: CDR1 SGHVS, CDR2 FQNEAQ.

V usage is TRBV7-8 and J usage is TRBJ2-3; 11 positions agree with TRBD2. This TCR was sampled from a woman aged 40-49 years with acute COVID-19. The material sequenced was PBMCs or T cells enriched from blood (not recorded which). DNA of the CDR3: TGTGCCAGCAGCTTAAAGTCTAGCGGGGGGGATACGCAGTATTTT. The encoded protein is CASSLKSSGGDTQYF.